A selection of T cell receptor beta chains follows, all from one sample in a study of spatial heterogeneity in lung cancer. TCRdb reprocessed the 5' RACE reads with MiXCR, giving one entry per CDR3 protein. The table shows approximately 50,000 distinct CDR3 sequences, with less than 9.5% occurring only once. This sample comprised PBMCs, obtained at follow-up. The receptors stem from a female donor with early-stage non-small cell lung cancer. Both conserved end residues are part of each CDR3. A D gene is named only where the DNA matches it firmly. Some rows have no size entry. The others give once, few or many, or a class for an expanded clone.

d_call | clone_size | j_call | v_call | cdr3_aa | cdr3_nt
. | many | TRBJ2-5 | TRBV5-1 | CASSSSSQETQYF | TGCGCCAGCAGCTCTTCGAGCCAAGAGACCCAGTACTTC
. | . | TRBJ2-2 | TRBV6-2/TRBV6-3 | CASSQQSTGELFF | TGTGCCAGCTCCCAACAAAGCACCGGGGAGCTGTTTTTT
. | few | TRBJ2-6 | TRBV5-4 | CASSWDRFRANVLTF | TGTGCCAGCAGCTGGGATAGGTTCAGGGCCAACGTCCTGACTTTC
. | many | TRBJ2-1 | TRBV3-2 | CASSQPQKPYYNEQFF | TGTGCCAGCAGCCAACCACAGAAACCCTACTACAATGAGCAGTTCTTC
TRBD1 | many | TRBJ1-2 | TRBV20-1 | CSASDREYGYTF | TGCAGTGCTAGCGACAGGGAGTACGGCTACACCTTC
. | . | TRBJ2-7 | TRBV11-2 | CASSSEQGSGQYF | TGTGCCAGCAGCTCTGAACAGGGTTCCGGTCAGTACTTC
. | . | TRBJ2-3 | TRBV6-2/TRBV6-3 | CASSTTGFGNTDTQYF | TGTGCCAGCAGTACAACAGGGTTCGGTAACACAGATACGCAGTATTTT
TRBD2 | many | TRBJ2-7 | TRBV20-1 | CSASIPGGISYEQYF | TGCAGTGCTAGCATCCCCGGGGGGATCTCCTACGAGCAGTACTTC
. | few | TRBJ1-1 | TRBV3-1 | CASSQGRTFGEAFF | TGTGCCAGCAGCCAAGGAAGGACTTTTGGTGAAGCTTTCTTT
. | many | TRBJ2-7 | TRBV21-1 | CAISKGQGEADEQYF | TGTGCCATCTCGAAGGGACAGGGTGAGGCCGACGAGCAGTACTTC
TRBD2 | . | TRBJ2-3 | TRBV28 | CASSSLAGGTDTQYF | TGTGCCAGCAGCTCCCTTGCGGGGGGCACAGATACGCAGTATTTT
. | . | TRBJ2-2 | TRBV5-4 | CASSLPLGTGELFF | TGTGCCAGCAGCTTGCCCCTGGGTACCGGGGAGCTGTTTTTT
. | many | TRBJ1-3 | TRBV5-4 | CASSLVSGNTIYF | TGTGCCAGCAGCCTAGTCTCTGGAAACACCATATATTTT
TRBD2 | many | TRBJ2-7 | TRBV5-1 | CASSFGGVYEQYF | TGCGCCAGCAGCTTCGGGGGGGTATACGAGCAGTACTTC
. | medium-sized | TRBJ1-1 | TRBV28 | CASSFDVNTEAFF | TGTGCCAGCAGTTTCGACGTGAACACTGAAGCTTTCTTT
TRBD1 | many | TRBJ1-1 | TRBV27 | CASRGDRDYTEAFF | TGTGCCAGCAGGGGGGACAGGGATTACACTGAAGCTTTCTTT
TRBD1 | . | TRBJ2-3 | TRBV5-4 | CASSSRTGRDTQYF | TGTGCCAGCAGCTCAAGGACAGGGAGGGATACGCAGTATTTT
TRBD2 | . | TRBJ2-1 | TRBV9 | CASSVSGGYYNEQFF | TGTGCCAGCAGCGTTAGCGGGGGGTACTACAATGAGCAGTTCTTC
. | . | TRBJ1-1 | TRBV20-1 | CSASGVGTGKFMNTEAFF | TGCAGTGCTAGTGGGGTAGGGACCGGTAAATTTATGAACACTGAAGCTTTCTTT
. | many | TRBJ1-1 | TRBV20-1 | CSATYPTGANTEAFF | TGCAGTGCTACATACCCGACAGGCGCGAACACTGAAGCTTTCTTT
. | few | TRBJ2-5 | TRBV18 | CASSPLGPRDQETQYF | TGTGCCAGCTCACCCCTCGGGCCCCGGGACCAAGAGACCCAGTACTTC
. | . | TRBJ2-3 | TRBV28 | CASSPEADTQYF | TGTGCCAGCAGTCCGGAGGCGGATACGCAGTATTTT
. | . | TRBJ2-3 | TRBV5-4 | CASSSDGSTQYF | TGTGCCAGCAGCTCAGACGGTAGTACGCAGTATTTT
TRBD2 | . | TRBJ2-3 | TRBV27 | CASSLAGRPDTQYF | TGTGCCAGCAGTCTAGCGGGGAGACCAGATACGCAGTATTTT
TRBD1 | . | TRBJ1-1 | TRBV18 | CASTPGQGYTEAFF | TGTGCCAGCACACCAGGACAGGGGTACACTGAAGCTTTCTTT
. | many | TRBJ1-4 | TRBV6-1 | CASSKGRANEKLFF | TGTGCCAGCAGCAAAGGGAGGGCTAATGAAAAACTGTTTTTT
TRBD2 | many | TRBJ2-3 | TRBV4-2 | CASSQDGTSGERGSTQYF | TGTGCCAGCAGCCAAGATGGGACTAGCGGGGAACGGGGGTCTACGCAGTATTTT
TRBD2 | many | TRBJ2-3 | TRBV7-6 | CASSLLPLAGATPGGDTQYF | TGTGCCAGCAGCCTCCTACCCTTAGCGGGGGCCACCCCTGGAGGAGATACGCAGTATTTT
. | many | TRBJ1-5 | TRBV5-5 | CASSLGQGLYQPQHF | TGTGCCAGCAGCTTGGGCCAGGGGCTATATCAGCCCCAGCATTTT
. | many | TRBJ1-6 | TRBV6-2/TRBV6-3 | CASSYRRTGSRNSPLHF | TGTGCCAGCAGTTATCGAAGGACCGGGTCTAGGAATTCACCCCTCCACTTT
. | many | TRBJ2-3 | TRBV9 | CASSVAHTDTQYF | TGTGCCAGCAGCGTAGCCCATACAGATACGCAGTATTTT
TRBD2 | . | TRBJ2-3 | TRBV11-2 | CASSFGGGRGAYRSTDTQYF | TGTGCCAGCAGCTTTGGAGGTGGGCGGGGGGCGTATAGAAGCACAGATACGCAGTATTTT
. | few | TRBJ1-3 | TRBV7-9 | CASSLNSGNTIYF | TGTGCCAGCAGCTTAAACTCTGGAAACACCATATATTTT
. | . | TRBJ1-1 | TRBV30 | CAWSQTPLAFF | TGTGCCTGGAGTCAAACTCCCTTGGCTTTCTTT
. | many | TRBJ2-7 | TRBV27 | CASGVQETYEQYF | TGTGCCAGCGGGGTGCAGGAAACCTACGAGCAGTACTTC
TRBD1 | many | TRBJ1-5 | TRBV6-2/TRBV6-3 | CASSPTGGNQPQHF | TGTGCCAGCAGTCCGACAGGGGGCAATCAGCCCCAGCATTTT
TRBD2 | few | TRBJ2-1 | TRBV3-1 | CASSPQATSGPNEQFF | TGTGCCAGCAGCCCCCAGGCGACTAGCGGGCCGAATGAGCAGTTCTTC
TRBD1 | . | TRBJ1-1 | TRBV4-1 | CASSPWTGDTEAFF | TGCGCCAGCAGCCCGTGGACAGGGGACACTGAAGCTTTCTTT
TRBD1 | many | TRBJ2-1 | TRBV5-6 | CASSLPGQGYNEQFF | TGTGCCAGCAGCTTACCGGGACAGGGATACAATGAGCAGTTCTTC
. | many | TRBJ2-7 | TRBV12-3/TRBV12-4 | CASSSPGRYEQYF | TGTGCCAGCAGTTCCCCCGGGCGGTACGAGCAGTACTTC
. | few | TRBJ1-2 | TRBV3-1 | CASSLSGKNGYTF | TGTGCCAGCAGCTTAAGTGGGAAGAATGGCTACACCTTC
TRBD1 | . | TRBJ2-3 | TRBV18 | CASSSGTGGDTQYF | TGTGCCAGCTCATCCGGGACAGGGGGAGATACGCAGTATTTT
TRBD2 | . | TRBJ2-3 | TRBV6-5 | CASSLGGTSARTDTQYF | TGTGCCAGCAGCCTCGGGGGAACTAGCGCTCGCACAGATACGCAGTATTTT
. | few | TRBJ2-1 | TRBV12-3/TRBV12-4 | CASSFNSYNEQFF | TGTGCCAGCAGTTTTAACTCCTACAATGAGCAGTTCTTC
. | few | TRBJ2-7 | TRBV7-9 | CASRAGGNPYEQYF | TGTGCCAGCAGAGCAGGGGGGAACCCCTACGAGCAGTACTTC
. | many | TRBJ2-7 | TRBV30 | CAWSVNRPYEQYF | TGTGCCTGGAGTGTAAACCGACCCTACGAGCAGTACTTC
. | few | TRBJ1-2 | TRBV9 | CASSVGVAGIYSF | TGTGCCAGCAGCGTAGGGGTAGCTGGCATCTACTCCTTC